A single sample is the source of the 7 T cell receptor beta chains below, sequenced in a study of Tregs in tolerant kidney transplant recipients. TCRdb's table, derived via immunoSEQ multiplex PCR, lists solely in-frame clones and lacks some. Its table lists tens of thousands of clones. The nonmyeloablative bone marrow transplants came from related graft donors, with transient mixed chimerism. The specimen was CD4+ T cells from blood (PBMCs), collected 24 months after the transplant. These receptors all come from a human patient who received a combined kidney and bone marrow transplant. Some T cells may be supplied by the graft donor.

Details on this clone: Sequencing ends 3 residues short of the CDR3 end; the germline J gene provides the rest. This chain uses TRBV5-1 with TRBJ2-7; the match to TRBD1 covers 9 bases. The CDR3 runs to 16 residues. V was clipped by 3 bases and J by 2 bases; unmatched bases: 9. Germline V lookup: CDR1 SGHRS, CDR2 YFSETQ. This CDR3 reads CASSSSPGTGPYEQYF. The CDR3 bases that were read are TGCGCCAGCAGCTCATCCCCCGGGACAGGGCCCTACGAG.

Regarding this clone: The CDR3 end is not reached by the read, which stops 3 residues before it; the germline J gene fills it in. This rearrangement joins TRBV7-6 to TRBJ2-7, with 11 bases matching TRBD2. This CDR3 is 16 amino acids long. CDR1 SGHVS and CDR2 FNYEAQ come from the germline V gene. The V segment lost 4 bases and the J segment 4 bases; nucleotides outside the gene matches: 9. The CDR3 is CASSSGLAGGRYEQYF. The CDR3 DNA, read in part, is TGTGCCAGCAGCTCCGGACTAGCGGGTGGCCGTTACGAG. Full variable domain (rest looked up from reference TRBV7-6 and TRBJ2-7): GAGVSQSPRYKVTKRGQDVALRCDPISGHVSLYWYRQALGQGPEFLTYFNYEAQQDKSGLPNDRFSAERPEGSISTLTIQRTEQRDSAMYRCASSSGLAGGRYEQYFGPGTRLTVT.

In regard to this clone: The CDR3 end is not reached by the read, which stops 3 residues before it; the germline J gene fills it in. The chain is built from TRBV19 and TRBJ2-1; 9 nucleotides agree with TRBD1. Per the germline V gene, CDR1 is LNHDA and CDR2 is SQIVND (reference sequence). J gave up 5 bases and V 5 bases, and 7 bases lay outside the gene matches. CDR3 length: 15 amino acids. CDR3 DNA (partial): TGTGCCAGTAGTTTACAGGGGGCGCAGGACAATGAG. Translated, it gives CASSLQGAQDNE. The entire CDR3 sequence reads CASSLQGAQDNEQFF.

Turning to this clone: The CDR3 end falls 3 residues outside the read, so it is completed with the germline J gene. The rearrangement joins TRBV5-1 to TRBJ2-3, with 10 bases fitting TRBD2. Germline CDR1 and CDR2: SGHRS and YFSETQ. Trimming removed 0 bases from V and 5 bases from J; junction bases left unmatched: 6. This CDR3 has 16 amino acids. CDR3 DNA, as far as it was read: TGCGCCAGCAGCTTGGTAGCGGGAGGCCCCGGAGATACG. Its translation is CASSLVAGGPGDT. The entire CDR3 is CASSLVAGGPGDTQYF.

Comments on this clone: Read sequence stops 3 residues before the CDR3 end, and the germline J gene provides the missing end. The rearrangement uses TRBV29-1 and TRBJ1-2; 9 bases map to TRBD1. The CDR3 is made up of 14 amino acids. The germline V gene encodes CDR1 SQVTM and CDR2 ANQGSEA. The J segment lost 7 bases and the V segment lost 4 bases, leaving 10 bases of the junction unmatched. CDR3 loop: CSVGPLGTGSGYTF. The CDR3 DNA, read in part, is TGCAGCGTTGGACCCCTCGGGACAGGGTCTGGC.

Remarks on this clone: The observed sequence ends 3 residues before the CDR3 terminus, with the missing tail filled in from the germline J gene. The V gene is TRBV20-1, the J gene TRBJ2-3; 11 nucleotides line up with TRBD2. V shed 6 bases, J shed 0 bases, and the junction held 14 bases outside the gene matches. The CDR3 extends over 18 amino acids. CDR1 DFQATT and CDR2 SNEGSKA come from the germline V gene (reference sequence). The CDR3 region is CSAPTSGRRDPSTDTQYF. Partial CDR3 DNA: TGCAGTGCGCCAACTAGCGGGAGACGGGATCCTAGCACAGATACG.

To note about this clone: Sequencing ends 3 residues short of the CDR3 end; the germline J gene provides the rest. This chain uses TRBV18 with TRBJ2-5; D is perhaps TRBD2 (5 bases). With 5 bases removed from V and 5 bases from J, the gap between germline ends came to 21 bases. The germline V gene encodes CDR1 KGHSH and CDR2 LQKENI. CDR3 length: 16 amino acids. The covered CDR3 bases are TGTGCCAGCTCAGCCGGGGTGGAGTCTCTTGTGGAGACC. Protein product: CASSAGVESLVET. The full CDR3 protein is CASSAGVESLVETQYF.